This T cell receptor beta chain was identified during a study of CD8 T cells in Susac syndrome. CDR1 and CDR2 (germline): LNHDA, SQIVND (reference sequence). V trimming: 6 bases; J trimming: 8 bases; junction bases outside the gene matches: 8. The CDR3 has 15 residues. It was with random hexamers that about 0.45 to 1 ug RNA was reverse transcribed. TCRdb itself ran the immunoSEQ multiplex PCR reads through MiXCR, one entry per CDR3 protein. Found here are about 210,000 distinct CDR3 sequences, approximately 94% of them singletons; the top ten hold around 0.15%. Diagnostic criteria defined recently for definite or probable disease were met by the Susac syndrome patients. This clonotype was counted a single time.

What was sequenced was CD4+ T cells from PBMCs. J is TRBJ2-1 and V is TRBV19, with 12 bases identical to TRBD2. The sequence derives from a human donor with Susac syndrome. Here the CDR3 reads CASSSGLAGSDEQFF. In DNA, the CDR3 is TGTGCCAGTAGCTCCGGACTAGCGGGGTCTGATGAGCAGTTCTTC.